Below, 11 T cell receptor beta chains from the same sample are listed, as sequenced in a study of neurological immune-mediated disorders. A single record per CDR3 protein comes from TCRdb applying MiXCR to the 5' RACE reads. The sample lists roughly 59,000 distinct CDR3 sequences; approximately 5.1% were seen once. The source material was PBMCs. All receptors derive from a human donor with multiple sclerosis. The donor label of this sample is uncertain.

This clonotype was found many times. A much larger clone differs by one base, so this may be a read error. As DNA, the CDR3 is TGTGCCAGCCGCGCGGGCGGGTGCGACTATGGCTACACCTTC. It codes for CASRAGGCDYGYTF. This chain links TRBV11-2 with TRBJ1-2; D gene ambiguous. CDR1 is SGHAT and CDR2 is FQNNGV in the germline V gene. With 8 bases removed from V and 3 bases from J, the gap between germline ends came to 16 bases. This CDR3 is 14 amino acids long.

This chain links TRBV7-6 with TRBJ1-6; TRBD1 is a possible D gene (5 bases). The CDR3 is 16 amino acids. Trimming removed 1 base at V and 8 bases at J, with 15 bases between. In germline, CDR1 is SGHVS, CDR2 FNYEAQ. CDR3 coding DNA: TGTGCCAGCAGCTTAGGCCGGCTGGGGGGGTATTCACCCCTCCACTTT. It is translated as CASSLGRLGGYSPLHF.

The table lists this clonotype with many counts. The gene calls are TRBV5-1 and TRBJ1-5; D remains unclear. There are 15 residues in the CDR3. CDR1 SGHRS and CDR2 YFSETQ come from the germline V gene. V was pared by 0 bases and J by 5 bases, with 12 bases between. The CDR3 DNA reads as TGCGCCAGCAGCTTGGCCCCGGGAGGCGATCAGCCCCAGCATTTT. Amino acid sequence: CASSLAPGGDQPQHF.

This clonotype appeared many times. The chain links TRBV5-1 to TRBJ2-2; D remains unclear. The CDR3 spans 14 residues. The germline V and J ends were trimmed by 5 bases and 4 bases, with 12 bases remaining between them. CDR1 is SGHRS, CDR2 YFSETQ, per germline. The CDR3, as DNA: TGCGCCAGCAGTACCCTAGATCCCACCGGGGAGCTGTTTTTT. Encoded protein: CASSTLDPTGELFF.

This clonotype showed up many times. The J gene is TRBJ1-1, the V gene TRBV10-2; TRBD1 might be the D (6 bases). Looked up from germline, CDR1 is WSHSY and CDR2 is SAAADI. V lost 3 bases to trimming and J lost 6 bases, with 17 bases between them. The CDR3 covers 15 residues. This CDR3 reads CASSEGGQGRPEAFF. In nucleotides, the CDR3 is TGCGCCAGCAGTGAAGGGGGGCAGGGTCGGCCTGAAGCTTTCTTT.

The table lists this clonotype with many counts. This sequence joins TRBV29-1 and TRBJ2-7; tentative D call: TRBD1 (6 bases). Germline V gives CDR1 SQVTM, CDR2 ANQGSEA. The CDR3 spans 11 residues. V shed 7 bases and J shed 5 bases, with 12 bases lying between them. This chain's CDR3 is CSAAQGHEQYF. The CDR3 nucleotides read TGCAGCGCCGCACAGGGCCACGAGCAGTACTTC.

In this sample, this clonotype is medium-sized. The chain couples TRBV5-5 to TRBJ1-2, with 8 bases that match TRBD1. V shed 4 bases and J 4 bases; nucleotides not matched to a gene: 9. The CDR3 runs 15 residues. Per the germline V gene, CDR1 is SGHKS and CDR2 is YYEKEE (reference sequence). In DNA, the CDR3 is TGTGCCAGCAGCGCCCCGGACAGGGAGCCCTATGGCTACACCTTC. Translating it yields CASSAPDREPYGYTF. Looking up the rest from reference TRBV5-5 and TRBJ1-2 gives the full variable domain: DAGVTQSPTHLIKTRGQQVTLRCSPISGHKSVSWYQQVLGQGPQFIFQYYEKEERGRGNFPDRFSARQFPNYSSELNVNALLLGDSALYLCASSAPDREPYGYTFGSGTRLTVV.

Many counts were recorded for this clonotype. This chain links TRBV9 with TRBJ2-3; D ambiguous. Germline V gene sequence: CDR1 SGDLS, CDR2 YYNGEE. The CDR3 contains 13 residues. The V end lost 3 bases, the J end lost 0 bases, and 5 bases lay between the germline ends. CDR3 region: CASSADSTDTQYF. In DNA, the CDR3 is TGTGCCAGCAGCGCCGACAGCACAGATACGCAGTATTTT.

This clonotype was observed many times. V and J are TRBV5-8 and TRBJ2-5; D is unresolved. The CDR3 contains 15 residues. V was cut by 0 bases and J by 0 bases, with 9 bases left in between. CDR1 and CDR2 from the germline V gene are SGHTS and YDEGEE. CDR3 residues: CASSLGSGYQETQYF. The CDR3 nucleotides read TGTGCCAGCAGCTTGGGTTCCGGCTACCAAGAGACCCAGTACTTC. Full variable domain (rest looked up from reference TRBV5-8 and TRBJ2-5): EAGVTQSPTHLIKTRGQQATLRCSPISGHTSVYWYQQALGLGLQFLLWYDEGEERNRGNFPPRFSGRQFPNYSSELNVNALELEDSALYLCASSLGSGYQETQYFGPGTRLLVL.

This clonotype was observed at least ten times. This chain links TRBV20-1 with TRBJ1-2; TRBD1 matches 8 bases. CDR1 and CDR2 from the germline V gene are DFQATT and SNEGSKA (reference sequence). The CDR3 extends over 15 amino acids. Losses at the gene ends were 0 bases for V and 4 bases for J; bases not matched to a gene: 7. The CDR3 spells CSARDPGTGAYGYTF. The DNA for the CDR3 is TGCAGTGCTAGAGACCCTGGGACAGGAGCCTATGGCTACACCTTC.

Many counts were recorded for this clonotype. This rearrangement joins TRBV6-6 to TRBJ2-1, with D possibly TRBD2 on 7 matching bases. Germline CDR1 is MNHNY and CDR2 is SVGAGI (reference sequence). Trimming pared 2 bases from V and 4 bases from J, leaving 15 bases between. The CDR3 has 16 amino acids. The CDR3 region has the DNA TGTGCCAGCAGTTACCGGCGGAGGGGGGGATACAATGAGCAGTTCTTC. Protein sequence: CASSYRRRGGYNEQFF.